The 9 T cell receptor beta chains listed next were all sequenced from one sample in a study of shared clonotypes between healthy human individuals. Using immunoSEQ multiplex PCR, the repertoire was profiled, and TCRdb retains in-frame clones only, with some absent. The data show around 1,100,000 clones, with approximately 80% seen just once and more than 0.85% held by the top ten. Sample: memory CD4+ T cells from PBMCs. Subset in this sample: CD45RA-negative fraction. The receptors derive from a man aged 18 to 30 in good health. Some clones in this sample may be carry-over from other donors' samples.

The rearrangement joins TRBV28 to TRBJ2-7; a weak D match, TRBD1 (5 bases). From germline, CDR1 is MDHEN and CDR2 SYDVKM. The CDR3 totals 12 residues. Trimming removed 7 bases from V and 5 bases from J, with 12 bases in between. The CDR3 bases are TGTGCCAGCAAAGGTATCAGGGACGAGCAGTACTTC. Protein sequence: CASKGIRDEQYF. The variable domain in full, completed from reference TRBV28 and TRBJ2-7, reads DVKVTQSSRYLVKRTGEKVFLECVQDMDHENMFWYRQDPGLGLRLIYFSYDVKMKEKGDIPEGYSVSREKKERFSLILESASTNQTSMYLCASKGIRDEQYFGPGTRLTVT.

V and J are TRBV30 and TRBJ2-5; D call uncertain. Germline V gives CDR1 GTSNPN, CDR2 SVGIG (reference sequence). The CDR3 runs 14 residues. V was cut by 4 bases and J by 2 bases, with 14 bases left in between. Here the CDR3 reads CAWTPLGAQETQYF. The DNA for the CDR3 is TGTGCCTGGACCCCCCTTGGAGCTCAAGAGACCCAGTACTTC.

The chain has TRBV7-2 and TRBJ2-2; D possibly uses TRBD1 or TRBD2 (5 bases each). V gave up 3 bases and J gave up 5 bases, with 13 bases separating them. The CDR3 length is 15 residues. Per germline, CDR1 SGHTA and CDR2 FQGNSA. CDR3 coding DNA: TGTGCCAGCAGCTTGACCCGGGGCCGGACCGGGGAGCTGTTTTTT. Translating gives CASSLTRGRTGELFF.

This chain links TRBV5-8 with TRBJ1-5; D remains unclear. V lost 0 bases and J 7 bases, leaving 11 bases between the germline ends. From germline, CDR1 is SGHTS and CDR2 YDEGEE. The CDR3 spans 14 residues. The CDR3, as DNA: TGTGCCAGCAGCTTGGGGTTTGGAAGACAGCCCCAGCATTTT. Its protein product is CASSLGFGRQPQHF.

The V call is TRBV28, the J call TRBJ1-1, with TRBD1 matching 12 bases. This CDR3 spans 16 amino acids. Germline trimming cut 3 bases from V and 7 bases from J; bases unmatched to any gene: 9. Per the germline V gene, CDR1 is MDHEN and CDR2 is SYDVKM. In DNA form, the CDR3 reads TGTGCCAGCAGTTTGGGGACAGGGGGCACCTTCGGTGAAGCTTTCTTT. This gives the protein CASSLGTGGTFGEAFF.

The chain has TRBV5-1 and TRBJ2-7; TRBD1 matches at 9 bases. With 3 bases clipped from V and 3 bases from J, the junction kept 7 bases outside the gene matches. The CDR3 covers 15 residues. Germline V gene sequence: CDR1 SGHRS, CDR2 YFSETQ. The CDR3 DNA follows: TGCGCCAGCAGCTGGGGTGGGACAGGGATCTACGAGCAGTACTTC. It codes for CASSWGGTGIYEQYF. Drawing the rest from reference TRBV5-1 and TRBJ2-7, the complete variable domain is KAGVTQTPRYLIKTRGQQVTLSCSPISGHRSVSWYQQTPGQGLQFLFEYFSETQRNKGNFPGRFSGRQFSNSRSEMNVSTLELGDSALYLCASSWGGTGIYEQYFGPGTRLTVT.

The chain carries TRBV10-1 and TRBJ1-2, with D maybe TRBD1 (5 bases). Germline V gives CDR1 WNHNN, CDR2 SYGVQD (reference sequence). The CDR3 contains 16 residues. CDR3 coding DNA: TGCGCGAAACCAAGGGAGGGGCGTCGGCCCTACTATGGCTACACCTTC. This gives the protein CAKPREGRRPYYGYTF.

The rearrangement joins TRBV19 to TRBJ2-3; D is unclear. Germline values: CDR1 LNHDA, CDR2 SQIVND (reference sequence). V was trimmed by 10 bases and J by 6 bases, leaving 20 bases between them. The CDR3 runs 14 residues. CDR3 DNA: TGTGCCACCCAAATTGGGCTTTTGACGGATACGCAGTATTTT. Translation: CATQIGLLTDTQYF.

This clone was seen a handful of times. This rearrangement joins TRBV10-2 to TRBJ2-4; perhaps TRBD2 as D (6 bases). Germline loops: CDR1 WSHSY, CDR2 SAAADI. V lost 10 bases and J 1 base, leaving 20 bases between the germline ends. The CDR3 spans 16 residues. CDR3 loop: CATRPGDGVAKNIQYF. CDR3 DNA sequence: TGCGCCACGCGCCCGGGGGATGGGGTGGCCAAAAACATTCAGTACTTC.